The 20 T cell receptor beta chains presented below share a single source sample, sequenced in a study of persistence of HIV-infected CD4 T cells. No cognate antigen is known for these TCRs. This was the immunoSEQ version 4 assay in survey mode. Libraries were prepared by immunoSEQ multiplex PCR; TCRdb keeps only in-frame clonotypes and omits some of them. Of 25,000 to 35,000 clones in the sample, roughly four fifths were seen once. Cells were stimulated with CMV-infected fibroblast lysates at around 9.1 ug/mL. CD40L-negative CD69-negative CD45RO-high memory CD4+ T cells were sorted as populations depleted of antigen-responding cells. Sequences were derived from CD4+ T cells sorted from PBMCs after approximately 19-hour stimulation, sampled from a patient who received antiretroviral therapy. The receptors shown here come from an adult man with HIV who was CMV-seropositive.

V gene TRBV3-1 (or the pseudogene TRBV3-2) combines with J gene TRBJ1-2; no firm D call. Trimming stripped 0 bases from V and 6 bases from J, with 17 bases between. This CDR3 is 16 amino acids long. Germline CDR1 is LGHDT and CDR2 is YNNKEL (reference sequence). The CDR3 loop reads CASSQDGGRSSHGYTF. The CDR3 bases are TGTGCCAGCAGCCAAGATGGAGGACGGTCGAGCCATGGCTACACCTTC.

This clone has just a few counts. The chain combines TRBV6-2 or TRBV6-3 with TRBJ1-1; maybe TRBD1 (5 bases). The CDR3 loop spans 14 amino acids. Germline CDR1 MNHEY, CDR2 SVGEGT. V gave up 5 bases and J gave up 8 bases, with 18 bases separating them. The CDR3 bases are TGTGCCAGCAGTAAGAGACAGCTACAACAGGAAGCTTTCTTT. Encoded protein: CASSKRQLQQEAFF.

This chain connects TRBV5-1 to TRBJ2-3; 10 nucleotides agree with TRBD2. The CDR3 runs to 17 residues. Germline V gene data show CDR1 as SGHRS and CDR2 as YFSETQ. The junction had 12 bases not matched to a gene; V was cut back by 4 bases and J by 4 bases. The CDR3 DNA is TGCGCCAGCAGCCAGACCGGGACTAGCGTTTTTTCAGATACGCAGTATTTT. Translating it yields CASSQTGTSVFSDTQYF.

This clone was found once. V usage is TRBV19 and J usage is TRBJ2-7; D may correspond to TRBD1 or TRBD2 (5 bases each). Germline CDR1 reads LNHDA; CDR2 reads SQIVND (reference sequence). V lost 4 bases to trimming and J lost 5 bases, with 15 bases between them. The CDR3 consists of 14 residues. DNA for the CDR3: TGTGCCAGTAGTACCCGGGGCCCCACTAACGAGCAGTACTTC. This sequence encodes CASSTRGPTNEQYF.

V and J are TRBV27 and TRBJ2-1; the match to TRBD2 covers 7 bases. The ends lost 5 bases at V and 6 bases at J; junction bases unmatched: 10. This CDR3 has 15 amino acids. Germline V lookup: CDR1 MNHEY, CDR2 SMNVEV (reference sequence). The CDR3 here is CASSPWRGTSNEQFF. CDR3 DNA sequence: TGTGCCAGCAGTCCGTGGCGGGGGACCTCCAATGAGCAGTTCTTC.

This chain joins TRBV9 and TRBJ2-3; 9 nucleotides match TRBD1. The CDR3 has 15 amino acids. J lost 2 bases, V lost 4 bases, and 5 bases had no gene match. Germline-derived CDR1 and CDR2 are SGDLS and YYNGEE. As DNA, the CDR3 is TGTGCCAGCAGCATCCGGACAGGGGACACAGATACGCAGTATTTT. Protein sequence: CASSIRTGDTDTQYF.

The V gene is TRBV4-2, the J gene TRBJ2-2, with 7 nucleotides matching TRBD2. Looked up from germline, CDR1 is LGHNA and CDR2 is YNFKEQ. The CDR3 has 16 amino acids. V lost 1 base and J lost 8; bases outside the gene matches: 10. The CDR3, as DNA: TGTGCCAGCAGCCAAGGTCAACTAGCGACGGATGGGGAGCTGTTTTTT. Its protein product is CASSQGQLATDGELFF.

The chain uses TRBV15 and TRBJ2-2; 7 bases are a match to TRBD1. From germline, CDR1 is LNHNV and CDR2 YYDKDF (reference sequence). J lost 3 bases, V lost 3 bases, and 7 bases had no gene match. This CDR3 contains 16 residues. Here the CDR3 reads CATSRKKGTDTGELFF. CDR3 DNA sequence: TGTGCCACCAGCAGGAAGAAAGGGACAGACACCGGGGAGCTGTTTTTT.

The table lists this clone with a count of one. The chain is built from TRBV4-1 and TRBJ1-5; 9 bases line up with TRBD1. Germline CDR1 MGHRA, CDR2 YSYEKL. Trimming removed 6 bases from V and 4 bases from J; junction bases left unmatched: 10. The CDR3 consists of 16 residues. CDR3 sequence: CASRGQGRYPNQPQHF. The CDR3 nucleotides are TGCGCCAGCAGGGGACAGGGCCGGTACCCTAATCAGCCCCAGCATTTT.

The DNA for the CDR3 is TGTGCCAGCAGGGCCGGGACAGGGGTTAATGAAAAACTGTTTTTT. Protein product: CASRAGTGVNEKLFF. This rearrangement joins TRBV6-4 to TRBJ1-4, with TRBD1 identical over 10 bases. Germline V gene sequence: CDR1 MRHNA, CDR2 SNTAGT. The CDR3 runs to 15 residues. The junction had 5 bases not matched to a gene; V was cut back by 6 bases and J by 4 bases.

This clone appeared a few times. This chain joins TRBV7-3 and TRBJ1-1; D gene ambiguous. Germline values: CDR1 SGHTA, CDR2 FQGTGA. The V end lost 4 bases, the J end lost 6 bases, and 12 bases lay between the germline ends. The CDR3 runs 13 residues. DNA of the CDR3: TGTGCCAGCAGCTCCGATGGCGGCCCTGAAGCTTTCTTT. Encoded protein: CASSSDGGPEAFF.

The gene calls are TRBV28 and TRBJ2-2, with TRBD2 as a possible D gene (5 bases). V was shortened by 3 bases and J by 5 bases, with 10 bases between the two germline ends. This CDR3 has 14 residues. Germline assignment: CDR1 MDHEN and CDR2 SYDVKM. As DNA, the CDR3 is TGTGCCAGCAGTTTTTATAGAGGGACCGGGGAGCTGTTTTTT. Translating it yields CASSFYRGTGELFF.

This sequence joins TRBV6-5 and TRBJ1-4; TRBD1 aligns across 8 bases. The junction had 7 bases not matched to a gene; V was cut back by 6 bases and J by 10 bases. CDR1 and CDR2 from the germline V gene are MNHEY and SVGAGI. The CDR3 has 13 residues. CDR3 sequence (DNA): TGTGCCAGCAGACAGACAGGGGAGGGAAAACTGTTTTTT. Translating it yields CASRQTGEGKLFF.

The chain employs TRBV5-4 and TRBJ2-3; D unclear. The germline V gene encodes CDR1 SGHNT and CDR2 YYREEE (reference sequence). The V end was cut by 3 bases, the J end by 4 bases, with 21 bases between. CDR3 length equals 17 residues. The CDR3 sequence: CASSYPPQSLVADTQYF. As DNA, the CDR3 is TGTGCCAGCAGCTACCCCCCACAGAGTTTGGTGGCAGATACGCAGTATTTT.

This rearrangement joins TRBV15 to TRBJ1-5, with D unresolved. Trimming pared 0 bases from V and 9 bases from J, leaving 3 bases between. The CDR3 consists of 11 residues. The germline gives CDR1 LNHNV, CDR2 YYDKDF (reference sequence). CDR3: CATSREGPQHF. DNA for the CDR3: TGTGCCACCAGCAGAGAGGGGCCCCAGCATTTT.

CDR3 DNA sequence: TGTGCCAGCAGCTTATACAGGGCGGGTAGCAATCAGCCCCAGCATTTT. Residues: CASSLYRAGSNQPQHF. V is TRBV7-2 and J is TRBJ1-5; the D gene is possibly TRBD1 (6 bases). Looked up from germline, CDR1 is SGHTA and CDR2 is FQGNSA. This CDR3 has 16 amino acids. Trimming stripped 2 bases from V and 0 bases from J, with 11 bases between.

The chain carries TRBV6-5 and TRBJ2-7; 10 bases are shared with TRBD2. The junction had 8 bases not matched to a gene; V was cut back by 4 bases and J by 5 bases. The length of the CDR3 is 15 residues. CDR1 is MNHEY and CDR2 is SVGAGI in the germline V gene. The CDR3 sequence: CASSSLSGGPDEQYF. The CDR3 DNA follows: TGTGCCAGCAGTTCCCTTAGCGGGGGGCCCGACGAGCAGTACTTC.

The chain employs TRBV6-5 and TRBJ2-3; 8 bases agree with TRBD1. The trim removed 7 bases at V and 5 bases at J, leaving 8 bases unmatched. The CDR3 consists of 14 residues. Germline V gene data show CDR1 as MNHEY and CDR2 as SVGAGI. CDR3 nucleotides: TGTGCCAGCACCCTGGACAGGGTACTAGATACGCAGTATTTT. This gives the protein CASTLDRVLDTQYF.

V gene TRBV2 combines with J gene TRBJ1-5, with D hard to call. Trimming took 7 bases from V and 3 from J, leaving 7 bases between them. This CDR3 has 12 residues. Germline V gene data show CDR1 as SNHLY and CDR2 as FYNNEI. The CDR3, as DNA: TGTGCCAGCAAGGCAGCCAATCAGCCCCAGCATTTT. It codes for CASKAANQPQHF.

This clone was counted a few times. The gene calls are TRBV28 and TRBJ1-5; D unresolved. V was cut by 7 bases and J by 6 bases, with 16 bases left in between. CDR1 is MDHEN and CDR2 is SYDVKM in the germline V gene. The length of the CDR3 is 14 residues. For the CDR3, the DNA is TGTGCCAGCACCGCGACCCAAGAGGTTCAGCCCCAGCATTTT. It translates to CASTATQEVQPQHF.